This TCR beta chain was captured in a study of T cell responses to AZD1222 COVID-19 vaccine. Details on this clone: Its antigen is still unknown.

The V and J ends lost 3 bases and 10 bases, in that order; junction bases with no gene match: 10. The CDR3 length is 16 residues. Germline values: CDR1 LGHDT, CDR2 YNNKEL (reference sequence). Study-level results: Spike regions recognized by vaccine-associated CD4 TCRs spanned the protein, led by 160-218 and 743-854. Elevations in Spike-specific TCR breadth and depth followed administration of two AZD1222 doses.

Sequencing used immunoSEQ multiplex PCR; TCRdb keeps in-frame clones, though not all of them. The repertoire holds 120,000 or so clones, with about nine tenths as singletons. The V and J genes are TRBV3-1 (or the pseudogene TRBV3-2) and TRBJ2-2; 11 nucleotides match TRBD2. This TCR came from an adult in good health. Here the sequenced sample was peripheral blood, taken on day 0 of AZD1222 vaccination. The CDR3 reads CASSHSGRAGIVELFF. CDR3 nucleotide sequence: TGTGCCAGCAGCCATAGCGGGAGGGCCGGTATCGTGGAGCTGTTTTTT.